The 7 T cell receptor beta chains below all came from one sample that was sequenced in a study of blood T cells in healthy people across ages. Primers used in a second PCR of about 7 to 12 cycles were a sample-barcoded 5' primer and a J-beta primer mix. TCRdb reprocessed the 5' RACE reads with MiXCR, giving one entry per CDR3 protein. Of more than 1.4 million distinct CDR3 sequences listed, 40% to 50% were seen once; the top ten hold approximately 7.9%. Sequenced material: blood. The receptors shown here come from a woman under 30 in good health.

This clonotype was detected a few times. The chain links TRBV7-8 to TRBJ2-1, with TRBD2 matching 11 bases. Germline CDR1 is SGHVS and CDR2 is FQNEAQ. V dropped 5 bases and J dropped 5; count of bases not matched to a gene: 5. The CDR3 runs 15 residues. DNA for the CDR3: TGTGCCAGCAGCGCCCTAGCGGGAGGTAACAATGAGCAGTTCTTC. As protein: CASSALAGGNNEQFF.

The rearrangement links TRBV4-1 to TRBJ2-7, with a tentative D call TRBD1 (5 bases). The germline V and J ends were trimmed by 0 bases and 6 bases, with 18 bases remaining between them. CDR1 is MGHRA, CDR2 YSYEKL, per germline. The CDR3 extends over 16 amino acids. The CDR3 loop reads CASSQDHRQGSGEQYF. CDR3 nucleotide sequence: TGCGCCAGCAGCCAAGATCATAGGCAGGGTTCTGGCGAGCAGTACTTC.

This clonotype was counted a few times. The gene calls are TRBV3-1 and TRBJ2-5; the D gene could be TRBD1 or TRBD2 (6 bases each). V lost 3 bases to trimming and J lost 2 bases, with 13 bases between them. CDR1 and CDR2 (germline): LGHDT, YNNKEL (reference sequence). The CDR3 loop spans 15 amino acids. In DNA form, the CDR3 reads TGTGCCAGCAGCCAGTGGGGGGCGTCTCAAGAGACCCAGTACTTC. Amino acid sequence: CASSQWGASQETQYF.

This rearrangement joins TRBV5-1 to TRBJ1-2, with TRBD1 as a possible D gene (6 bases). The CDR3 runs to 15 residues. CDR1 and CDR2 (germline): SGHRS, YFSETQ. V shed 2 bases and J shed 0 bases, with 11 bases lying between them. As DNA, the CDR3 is TGCGCCAGCAGCTTTCTGGACAGAGCTAACTATGGCTACACCTTC. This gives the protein CASSFLDRANYGYTF.

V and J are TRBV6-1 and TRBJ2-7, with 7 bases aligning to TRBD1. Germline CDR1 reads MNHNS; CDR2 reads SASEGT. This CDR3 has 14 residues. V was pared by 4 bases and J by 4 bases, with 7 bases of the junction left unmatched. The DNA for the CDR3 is TGTGCCAGCAGTGTCCGGGACAGCCTGTACGAGCAGTACTTC. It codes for CASSVRDSLYEQYF.

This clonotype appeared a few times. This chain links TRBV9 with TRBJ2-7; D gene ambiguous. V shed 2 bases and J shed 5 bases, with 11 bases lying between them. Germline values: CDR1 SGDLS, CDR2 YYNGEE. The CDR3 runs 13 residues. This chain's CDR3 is CASSVVPMDEQYF. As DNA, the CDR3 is TGTGCCAGCAGCGTCGTCCCAATGGACGAGCAGTACTTC.

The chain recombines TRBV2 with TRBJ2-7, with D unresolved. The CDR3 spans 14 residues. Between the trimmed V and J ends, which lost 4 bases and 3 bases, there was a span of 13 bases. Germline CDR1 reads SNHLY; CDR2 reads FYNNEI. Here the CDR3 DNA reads TGTGCCAGCAGTGTCAGGATGGTGGGCTACGAGCAGTACTTC. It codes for CASSVRMVGYEQYF.